This T cell receptor (beta chain) was profiled in a study of monozygotic twins with inflammatory bowel disease. No DNA is given; TCRdb re-called the 5' RACE reads and lists each CDR3 protein once. This sample's table reports approximately 330,000 distinct CDR3 sequences. CDR1 is GTSNPN, CDR2 SVGIG, per germline (reference sequence). This CDR3 is 12 amino acids long. Source material: blood. The receptor was derived from a human donor with ulcerative colitis or Crohn's disease, or a healthy co-twin of an affected twin (not recorded which). This chain joins TRBV30 and TRBJ1-2; TCRdb's D call of TRBD1 is untestable without DNA. CDR3: CAWSSGAYGYTF.